This entry describes one T cell receptor (beta chain). Its specificity is not known. This sample is drawn from a study of fetal regulatory T cell absence and autoimmunity. Study-level results: Pancreas and cord blood did not differ much in TRB family usage. In IPEX, the enrichment was taken to support antigen-driven autoimmunity before birth.

Only in-frame clones appear in the TCRdb table, and some are missing; sequencing was by immunoSEQ multiplex PCR. The sample carries 85,000 to 100,000 clones, 72% recorded once. Sample: pancreas tissue. This TCR came from a male donor with IPEX syndrome.

CDR3 DNA: TGTGCCAGCAGTGTGGGGACAGGGTTCAAAAACATTCAGTACTTC. Amino acid sequence: CASSVGTGFKNIQYF. The rearrangement links TRBV6-1 to TRBJ2-4; 9 nucleotides agree with TRBD1. V trimming: 4 bases; J trimming: 3 bases; junction bases outside the gene matches: 4. Germline V gives CDR1 MNHNS, CDR2 SASEGT. The CDR3 consists of 15 residues.